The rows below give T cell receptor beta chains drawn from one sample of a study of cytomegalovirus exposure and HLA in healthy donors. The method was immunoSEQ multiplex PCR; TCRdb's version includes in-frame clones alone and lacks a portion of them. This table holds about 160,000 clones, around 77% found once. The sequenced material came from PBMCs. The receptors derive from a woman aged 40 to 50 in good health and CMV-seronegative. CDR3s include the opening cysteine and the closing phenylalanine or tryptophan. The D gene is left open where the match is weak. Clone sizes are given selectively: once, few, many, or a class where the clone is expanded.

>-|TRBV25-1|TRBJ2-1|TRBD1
CASSDLGQIYNEQFF
TGTGCCAGCAGTGACCTGGGACAGATCTACAATGAGCAGTTCTTC
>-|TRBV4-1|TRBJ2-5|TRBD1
CASSQLDRGETQYF
TGCGCCAGCAGCCAGCTGGACAGGGGAGAGACCCAGTACTTC
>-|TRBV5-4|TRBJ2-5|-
CASSLGASDGETQYF
TGTGCCAGCAGCTTGGGGGCTAGCGATGGGGAGACCCAGTACTTC
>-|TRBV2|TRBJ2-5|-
CASSPKETQYF
TGTGCCAGCAGCCCTAAAGAGACCCAGTACTTC
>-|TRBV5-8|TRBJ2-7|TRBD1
CASSSGQGETYEQYF
TGTGCCAGCAGCTCCGGACAGGGGGAAACCTACGAGCAGTACTTC
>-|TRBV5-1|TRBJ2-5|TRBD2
CASSLWEGSQETQYF
TGCGCCAGCAGCTTGTGGGAGGGATCCCAGGAGACCCAGTACTTC
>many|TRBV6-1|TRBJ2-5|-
CASRWRGRETQYF
TGTGCCAGCAGATGGAGAGGCAGAGAGACCCAGTACTTC
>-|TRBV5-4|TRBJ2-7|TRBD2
CASSGTSSYEQYF
TGTGCCAGCAGCGGGACTAGTTCCTACGAGCAGTACTTC
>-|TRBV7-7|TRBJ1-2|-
CASSPNLGEVAGYTF
TGTGCTAGCAGCCCCAATCTAGGGGAGGTCGCTGGCTACACCTTC
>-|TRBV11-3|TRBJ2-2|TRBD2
CASSLDPERGTGGELFF
TGTGCCAGCAGCTTAGATCCAGAGCGGGGTACGGGCGGGGAGCTGTTTTTT
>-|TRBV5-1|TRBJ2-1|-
CASSLLGEAPYNEQFF
TGCGCCAGCAGCTTGCTGGGAGAGGCCCCCTACAATGAGCAGTTCTTC
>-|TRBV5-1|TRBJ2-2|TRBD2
CASSLLAGGTGELFF
TGCGCCAGCAGCTTGTTAGCGGGGGGCACCGGGGAGCTGTTTTTT
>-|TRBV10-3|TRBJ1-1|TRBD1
CAISESIGTGMNTEAFF
TGTGCCATCAGTGAGTCGATTGGGACAGGCATGAACACTGAAGCTTTCTTT
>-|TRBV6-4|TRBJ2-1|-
CASAEGLGNEQFF
TGTGCCAGCGCCGAGGGCTTGGGCAATGAGCAGTTCTTC
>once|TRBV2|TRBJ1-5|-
CASEVGRGQPQHF
TGTGCCAGCGAAGTTGGGAGGGGGCAGCCCCAGCATTTT
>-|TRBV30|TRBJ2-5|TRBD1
CAWTRQGGETQYF
TGTGCCTGGACAAGACAGGGGGGCGAGACCCAGTACTTC
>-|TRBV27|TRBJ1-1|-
CASSLFSGYTEAFF
TGTGCCAGCAGTTTATTTAGCGGGTACACTGAAGCTTTCTTT
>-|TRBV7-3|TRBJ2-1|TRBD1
CASSSWTGGYNEQFF
TGTGCCAGCAGCTCATGGACAGGGGGCTACAATGAGCAGTTCTTC
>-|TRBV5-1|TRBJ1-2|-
CASSLADAGYTF
TGCGCCAGCAGCTTAGCGGACGCAGGCTACACCTTC
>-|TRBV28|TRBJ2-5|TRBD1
CASSPPTGLGTQYF
TGTGCCAGCAGTCCACCGACAGGGTTAGGGACCCAGTACTTC